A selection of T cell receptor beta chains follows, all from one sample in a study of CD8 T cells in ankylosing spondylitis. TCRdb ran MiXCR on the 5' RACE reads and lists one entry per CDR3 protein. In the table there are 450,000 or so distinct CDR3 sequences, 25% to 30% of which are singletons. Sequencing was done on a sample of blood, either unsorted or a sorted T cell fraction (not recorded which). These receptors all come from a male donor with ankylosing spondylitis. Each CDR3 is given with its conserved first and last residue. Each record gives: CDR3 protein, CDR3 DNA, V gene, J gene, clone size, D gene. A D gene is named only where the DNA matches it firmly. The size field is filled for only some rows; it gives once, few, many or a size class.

CATGLESSYNEQFF	TGTGCCACGGGACTTGAGAGCTCCTACAATGAGCAGTTCTTC	TRBV6-4	TRBJ2-1	many	.
CSAPHGYF	TGCAGTGCTCCCCATGGGTACTTC	TRBV20-1	TRBJ2-7	.	.
CSAPLRGSTRNEQFF	TGCAGTGCTCCCCTCCGCGGTTCAACCCGCAATGAGCAGTTCTTC	TRBV20-1	TRBJ2-1	.	.
CASIPGPNTEAFF	TGTGCCAGCATTCCGGGGCCGAACACTGAAGCTTTCTTT	TRBV12-3/TRBV12-4	TRBJ1-1	many	.
CASSSRTGDYGYTF	TGTGCCAGCAGTTCCCGTACAGGGGACTATGGCTACACCTTC	TRBV27	TRBJ1-2	few	TRBD1
CSAIGDFGSPLHF	TGCAGTGCCATCGGCGATTTCGGCTCACCCCTCCACTTT	TRBV20-1	TRBJ1-6	few	.
CATSDSLGAGVTEAFF	TGTGCCACCAGTGATTCATTGGGGGCAGGGGTGACTGAAGCTTTCTTT	TRBV24-1	TRBJ1-1	.	.
CASSQPTGDQETQYF	TGTGCCAGCAGCCAACCGACAGGTGACCAAGAGACCCAGTACTTC	TRBV3-1	TRBJ2-5	.	.
CSARVGAYQETQYF	TGCAGTGCTAGAGTCGGGGCGTACCAAGAGACCCAGTACTTC	TRBV20-1	TRBJ2-5	.	.
CSLGGAGETQYF	TGCAGTCTTGGGGGGGCCGGAGAGACCCAGTACTTC	TRBV20-1	TRBJ2-5	.	.
CASKRQVEDGYTF	TGTGCCAGCAAAAGACAGGTAGAGGATGGCTACACCTTC	TRBV2	TRBJ1-2	.	.
CSAYSAGSSYNSPLHF	TGCAGTGCTTACTCGGCGGGGAGCTCCTATAATTCACCCCTCCACTTT	TRBV20-1	TRBJ1-6	.	.
CASSRTVGTETQYF	TGCGCCAGCAGTCGGACAGTGGGCACCGAGACCCAGTACTTC	TRBV5-1	TRBJ2-5	.	.
CSARDRIRGTDTQYF	TGCAGTGCTAGAGATCGGATCCGTGGCACAGATACGCAGTATTTT	TRBV20-1	TRBJ2-3	.	.
CASSQRTGSAETQYF	TGTGCCAGCAGCCAAAGGACAGGGTCTGCGGAGACCCAGTACTTC	TRBV3-1	TRBJ2-5	.	TRBD1
CASITSGSAYNEQFF	TGTGCCAGCATTACTAGCGGGAGCGCCTACAATGAGCAGTTCTTC	TRBV12-3/TRBV12-4	TRBJ2-1	.	TRBD2
CASSLAGSGKTQYF	TGTGCCAGCAGCTTAGCAGGGTCAGGGAAGACCCAGTACTTC	TRBV11-3	TRBJ2-5	.	.
CAWNIETGNTIYF	TGTGCCTGGAATATTGAGACTGGAAACACCATATATTTT	TRBV30	TRBJ1-3	.	.
CASSSGHPDYNEQFF	TGTGCCAGCAGCTCGGGACACCCTGACTACAATGAGCAGTTCTTC	TRBV7-2	TRBJ2-1	many	.
CASSFDLTDYGYTF	TGCGCCAGCAGCTTCGATTTAACAGACTATGGCTACACCTTC	TRBV5-1	TRBJ1-2	.	.
CASSSQGNEQFF	TGTGCCAGCAGCTCCCAGGGAAACGAGCAGTTCTTC	TRBV11-2	TRBJ2-1	.	.
CASSQGRPGPRRNTDTQYF	TGTGCCAGCAGCCAAGGCCGCCCGGGACCCCGGCGAAACACAGATACGCAGTATTTT	TRBV3-1	TRBJ2-3	.	.
CSATDEGRHTNYGYTF	TGCAGTGCGACCGACGAAGGCAGGCACACTAACTATGGCTACACCTTC	TRBV20-1	TRBJ1-2	few	.
CSAILRRSLAGITDTQYF	TGCAGTGCTATCCTGCGAAGGAGTCTAGCGGGAATCACAGATACGCAGTATTTT	TRBV20-1	TRBJ2-3	few	TRBD2
CASSLGSIAVKENNEQFF	TGTGCCAGCAGCTTAGGGTCGATCGCGGTCAAAGAGAACAATGAGCAGTTCTTC	TRBV11-1	TRBJ2-1	.	.
CASSEVVLGETQYF	TGTGCCAGCAGTGAGGTTGTACTCGGAGAGACCCAGTACTTC	TRBV6-1	TRBJ2-5	.	.
CASSVRQNSPLHF	TGTGCCAGCAGCGTGAGGCAGAATTCACCCCTCCACTTT	TRBV9	TRBJ1-6	.	.
CSARDRTSSYNEQFF	TGCAGTGCTAGAGATCGGACGTCCTCCTACAATGAGCAGTTCTTC	TRBV20-1	TRBJ2-1	.	.
CASSRRQVTGKHF	TGTGCCAGCAGCCGTAGACAGGTCACGGGGAAGCATTTT	TRBV12-3/TRBV12-4	TRBJ1-5	few	.
CSAHGTGGWETQYF	TGCAGTGCCCACGGGACAGGGGGCTGGGAGACCCAGTACTTC	TRBV20-1	TRBJ2-5	.	TRBD1
CASSLPDRVNNEQFF	TGTGCCAGCAGCTTACCGGACAGGGTGAACAATGAGCAGTTCTTC	TRBV5-6	TRBJ2-1	.	TRBD1
CASSQGLAGFEQFF	TGTGCCAGCAGCCAAGGGCTAGCGGGATTTGAGCAGTTCTTC	TRBV7-2	TRBJ2-1	few	TRBD2
CSAIDKPQGGYTF	TGCAGTGCTATCGATAAGCCCCAGGGTGGCTACACCTTC	TRBV20-1	TRBJ1-2	.	.
CASERVSTDTQYF	TGTGCCAGCGAGAGGGTTAGCACAGATACGCAGTATTTT	TRBV7-9	TRBJ2-3	.	.
CAESRGTPNSNQPQHF	TGTGCTGAGTCAAGGGGGACACCTAATAGCAATCAGCCCCAGCATTTT	TRBV6-1	TRBJ1-5	.	.
CSARQQGSTHTEAFF	TGCAGTGCTAGACAACAGGGAAGTACCCACACTGAAGCTTTCTTT	TRBV20-1	TRBJ1-1	few	.